These T cell receptor beta chains were read from a single sample in a study of T cells in Graves' hyperthyroidism and ophthalmopathy. TCRdb recomputed calls from the multiplex PCR reads with MiXCR, one row per CDR3 protein. The sample shows 200,000 to 250,000 distinct CDR3 sequences, about 24% of them seen only once. The sequencing input was blood. The receptors were gathered from a woman aged 40 to 49 with Graves' ophthalmopathy. CDR3s include the opening cysteine and the closing phenylalanine or tryptophan. The D gene is left open where the match is weak. Size tells how often a clone was seen (once, few, many) or the class of an expanded clone, and some rows leave it out.

TRBV6-2/TRBV6-3	.	.	TRBJ2-5	TGTGCCAGCAGAGACGCAGGGGTGGAGACCCAGTACTTC	CASRDAGVETQYF
TRBV9	TRBD1	many	TRBJ1-3	TGTGCCAGCAGCCCTACAGGGGGGTCCGGAAACACCATATATTTT	CASSPTGGSGNTIYF
TRBV6-1	TRBD2	many	TRBJ2-2	TGTGCCAGCAGTGGAAGACTAGCGGGAGCTACTGGGGAGCTGTTTTTT	CASSGRLAGATGELFF
TRBV25-1	.	many	TRBJ2-2	TGTGCCAGCAGTGAATCGGCGCGGTGGGAGCTGTTTTTT	CASSESARWELFF
TRBV28	.	many	TRBJ1-1	TGTGCCAGCAGTTTCAACTCACAGGGCTGGGTGAACACTGAAGCTTTCTTT	CASSFNSQGWVNTEAFF
TRBV3-1	.	.	TRBJ2-3	TGTGCCAGCAGCCAAGGGATGGGACGCTATACAGGAGATACGCAGTATTTT	CASSQGMGRYTGDTQYF
TRBV6-1	TRBD2	many	TRBJ2-2	TGTGCCAGCAGAAATAGCGGGAGCTCGACCGGGGAGCTGTTTTTT	CASRNSGSSTGELFF
TRBV28	TRBD1	many	TRBJ1-2	TGTGCCAGCAGCCAACCTCAGGGGGCGCGGGGCTACACCTTC	CASSQPQGARGYTF
TRBV3-1	TRBD2	.	TRBJ2-5	TGTGCCAGCAGCCAAGGGGTGTCGCGGACTAGCGGAGAGACCCAGTACTTC	CASSQGVSRTSGETQYF
TRBV28	.	.	TRBJ2-7	TGTGCCAGCGGGGTGCAATCCTACGAGCAGTACTTC	CASGVQSYEQYF
TRBV19	.	many	TRBJ1-1	TGTGCCAGTAATCGGGGGATTGTCGGGGCGTCCGAAGCTTTCTTT	CASNRGIVGASEAFF
TRBV4-2	.	many	TRBJ1-1	TGTGCCAGCAGCCAAAAACAGGGGAACACTGAAGCTTTCTTT	CASSQKQGNTEAFF
TRBV6-1	.	many	TRBJ2-7	TGTGCCAGCTCCGAGAGAGCGGACTATGGCTACGAGCAGTACTTC	CASSERADYGYEQYF
TRBV30	.	many	TRBJ1-1	TGTGCCTGGAGTTTGGGCAGGGGAGCTTTCTTT	CAWSLGRGAFF
TRBV5-1	.	many	TRBJ2-7	TGCGCCAGCGGGGCCACCTCCCACGAGCAGTACTTC	CASGATSHEQYF
TRBV19	TRBD1	many	TRBJ1-2	TGTGCCAGTTCTGAGACCGGGACAGGGGTTGGCTACACCTTC	CASSETGTGVGYTF
TRBV20-1	TRBD2	many	TRBJ2-5	TGCAGTGCTAGGAGCGCCCGGGAGGGCCAGGAGACCCAGTACTTC	CSARSAREGQETQYF
TRBV6-1	.	.	TRBJ1-1	TGTGCCGGTGCATCTAGGTTTCAACACACTGAAGCTTTCTTT	CAGASRFQHTEAFF
TRBV5-1	.	many	TRBJ2-2	TGCGCCAGCAAGGGAGACACCGGGGAGCTGTTTTTT	CASKGDTGELFF
TRBV25-1	.	many	TRBJ2-7	TGTGCCAGCAGTGAACTCCCGGAGGGTACCTACGAGCAGTACTTC	CASSELPEGTYEQYF
TRBV6-4	.	many	TRBJ2-2	TGTGCCACCCCCCGGGGGCCGAACACCGGGGAGCTGTTTTTT	CATPRGPNTGELFF
TRBV6-5	.	.	TRBJ1-1	TGTGCCAGCAGTTACTCGTCATTCGGAGGGATGGACACTGAAGCTTTCTTT	CASSYSSFGGMDTEAFF
TRBV7-9	.	many	TRBJ2-5	TGTGCCAGCAGCCGAGCCACAGGGATGTGGGAGACCCAGTACTTC	CASSRATGMWETQYF
TRBV6-1	.	many	TRBJ2-5	TGTGCCAGCAGGGATGGGACGGCACAAGAGACCCAGTACTTC	CASRDGTAQETQYF
TRBV30	TRBD2	many	TRBJ2-4	TGTGCCTGGAGTAAGGGACTAGTAGCCAAAAACATTCAGTACTTC	CAWSKGLVAKNIQYF
TRBV10-2	TRBD1	many	TRBJ2-7	TGCGCCAGCAAAGGGACAGCGAGCTCCTACGAGCAGTACTTC	CASKGTASSYEQYF
TRBV6-2/TRBV6-3	.	.	TRBJ1-1	TGTGCCAGCAGTTACTCTAGGACAGAGAGTCTTAAGAACACTGAAGCTTTCTTT	CASSYSRTESLKNTEAFF
TRBV20-1	.	many	TRBJ2-7	TGCAGTGCTAGACAGGGCCACGAGCAGTACTTC	CSARQGHEQYF
TRBV28	.	few	TRBJ2-4	TGTGCCAGCAGTCCGGCGACAGGCTCTATAGCCAAAAACATTCAGTACTTC	CASSPATGSIAKNIQYF
TRBV28	TRBD1	many	TRBJ1-2	TGTGCCAGCAGAATCACAGGGGATGTTTTCGGTGGCTACACCTTC	CASRITGDVFGGYTF
TRBV29-1	.	many	TRBJ2-5	TGCAGCGTAGTCGGGCAGACAGAAGAGACCCAGTACTTC	CSVVGQTEETQYF
TRBV5-1	.	many	TRBJ1-1	TGCGCCAGCAGCCCGTTGGCCGAGGCGGAAGCTTTCTTT	CASSPLAEAEAFF